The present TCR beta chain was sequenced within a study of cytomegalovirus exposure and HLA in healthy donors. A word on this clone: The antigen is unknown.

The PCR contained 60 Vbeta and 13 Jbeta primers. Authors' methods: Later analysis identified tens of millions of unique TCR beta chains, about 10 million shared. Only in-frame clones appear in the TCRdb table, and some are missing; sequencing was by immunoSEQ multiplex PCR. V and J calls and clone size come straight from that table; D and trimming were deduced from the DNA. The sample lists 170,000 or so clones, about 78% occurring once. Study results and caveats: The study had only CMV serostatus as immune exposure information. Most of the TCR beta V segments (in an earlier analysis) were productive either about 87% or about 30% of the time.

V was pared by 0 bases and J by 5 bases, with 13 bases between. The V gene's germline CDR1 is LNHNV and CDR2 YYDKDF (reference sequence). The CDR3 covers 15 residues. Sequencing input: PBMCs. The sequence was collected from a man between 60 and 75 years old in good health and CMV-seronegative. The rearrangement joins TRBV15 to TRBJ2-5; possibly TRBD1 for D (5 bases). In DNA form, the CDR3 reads TGTGCCACCAGCAGAGATAAGGGGAATCTCGAGACCCAGTACTTC. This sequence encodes CATSRDKGNLETQYF.